The 20 T cell receptor beta chains listed next were all sequenced from one sample in a study of CD8+CD57+ T cells in acquired aplastic anemia. Both TCR beta VDJ combination and CDR3 sequence profiling were carried out. Genomic DNA was the template for this profiling. TCRdb ran MiXCR on the reads and lists one entry per CDR3 protein. This sample has hundreds of thousands of distinct CDR3 sequences, with 82% found just once. The authors sequenced patients whose flow cytometry had shown CD8+CD57+ cell expansion. Specimen: sorted CD4+, CD8+, or CD8+CD57+ T cells (not recorded which) from PBMCs. These receptors were taken from a human donor with aplastic anemia.

The chain uses TRBV9 and TRBJ2-1; TRBD1 or TRBD2 may be the D gene (6 bases each). The V end lost 7 bases, the J end lost 6 bases, and 35 bases lay between the germline ends. This CDR3 is built from 20 residues. CDR1 is SGDLS and CDR2 is YYNGEE in the germline V gene. CDR3 loop: CASGDGGTDTQYCGSNEQFF. The DNA of the CDR3 is TGTGCCAGCGGGGACGGGGGCACAGATACGCAGTATTGTGGGAGCAATGAGCAGTTCTTC.

About this clonotype: One junction end disagrees with the germline gene, perhaps due to a read error. The rearrangement joins TRBV7-9 to TRBJ1-4; maybe TRBD1 (5 bases). The CDR3 totals 15 residues. Germline CDR1 and CDR2: SEHNR and FQNEAQ (reference sequence). The CDR3 coding sequence is TGCGCCAGCAGCCACGGGACTACCCACAATGAGCAGTTGTTTTTT. Protein sequence: CASSHGTTHNEQLFF.

This clonotype has a single count. This CDR3 fails to terminate in the conserved phenylalanine or tryptophan, so it likely reflects a read error. V is TRBV15 and J is TRBJ2-6; a possible D gene is TRBD2 (6 bases). The CDR3 length is 16 residues. Germline V gives CDR1 LNHNV, CDR2 YYDKDF (reference sequence). The CDR3 here is CASSRAGSYGAHVLTL. Written as DNA, the CDR3 is TGTGCCAGCAGCAGAGCGGGTAGCTACGGGGCCCACGTCCTGACTTTA.

The CDR3 spells CAGARTANQPQHF. The CDR3 DNA sequence: TGTGCCGGAGCCCGGACAGCTAATCAGCCCCAGCATTTT. The chain joins TRBV7-2 to TRBJ1-5, with D maybe TRBD1 (6 bases). CDR1 and CDR2 from the germline V gene are SGHTA and FQGNSA. V was shortened by 11 bases and J by 4 bases, with 15 bases between the two germline ends. This CDR3 region has 13 residues. The entire variable domain, with the rest obtained from reference TRBV7-2 and TRBJ1-5, is as follows: GAGVSQSPSNKVTEKGKDVELRCDPISGHTALYWYRQSLGQGLEFLIYFQGNSAPDKSGLPSDRFSAERTGGSVSTLTIQRTQQEDSAVYLCAGARTANQPQHFGDGTRLSIL.

Note on this clonotype: At one end the junction does not follow the germline gene, possibly because of a read error. J is TRBJ2-3 and V is TRBV7-3; D possibly corresponds to TRBD2 (5 bases). The CDR3 extends over 14 amino acids. Germline CDR1 and CDR2: SGHTA and FQGTGA. The CDR3 reads CASSHEGEGNAHPF. The CDR3, as DNA: TGTGCCAGCAGCCACGAGGGAGAGGGCAATGCTCACCCCTTT.

V is TRBV9 and J is TRBJ1-1; D may be TRBD1 (6 bases). The V and J ends lost 5 bases and 8 bases respectively, with 22 bases between them. Germline V gene data show CDR1 as SGDLS and CDR2 as YYNGEE. This CDR3 is 15 amino acids long. CDR3 sequence: CASSFDLRGNREAFF. The CDR3 DNA follows: TGTGCCAGCAGTTTTGATCTGAGGGGGAACAGGGAAGCTTTCTTT.

With respect to this clonotype: A read error is likely, as this CDR3 ends without the conserved phenylalanine or tryptophan. The DNA is omitted, as the CDR3 cannot be located on it reliably, and the CDR3 follows TCRdb's listing. The chain recombines TRBV7-9 with TRBJ2-1; the table calls TRBD1, which could not be checked here. The germline V gene has CDR1 SEHNR and CDR2 FQNEAQ (reference sequence). With termini counted, the CDR3 has 13 amino acids. The CDR3 sequence: CASSLQRSGGRDD.

The rearrangement uses TRBV9 and TRBJ2-6; no definite D call. V lost 1 base to trimming and J lost 13 bases, with 21 bases between them. Germline lookup yields CDR1 SGDLS and CDR2 YYNGEE. This CDR3 comprises 16 residues. CDR3: CASSVSQSCSFKVLTF. In DNA form, the CDR3 reads TGTGCCAGCAGCGTATCCCAGAGCTGCTCATTCAAGGTCCTGACTTTC.

On this clonotype: The conserved final phenylalanine or tryptophan is absent from the CDR3, which likely points to a read error. No DNA is shown, since the ends of the CDR3 on it are uncertain; the CDR3 is the one TCRdb lists. The chain joins TRBV7-2 to TRBJ2-2; TRBD1 reflects the table's D call only, with no check against the DNA. Germline-derived CDR1 and CDR2 are SGHTA and FQGNSA. The CDR3 totals 12 residues, both ends included. The CDR3 region is CASSEWTGELSQ.

This clonotype was picked up many times. The chain joins TRBV6-4 to TRBJ2-7, with 8 positions matching TRBD1. The germline V gene has CDR1 MRHNA and CDR2 SNTAGT. The J segment lost 6 bases and the V segment lost 6 bases, leaving 16 bases of the junction unmatched. The CDR3 is made up of 16 amino acids. The CDR3, as DNA: TGTGCCAGCAGCATACAGGGACAGGCGAACCTGGCCGAGCAGTACGTC. This translates into CASSIQGQANLAEQYV.

The rearrangement links TRBV11-2 to TRBJ1-6; D gene unclear. CDR3 length equals 15 residues. CDR1 is SGHAT, CDR2 FQNNGV, per germline. Trimming removed 4 bases at V and 7 bases at J, with 14 bases between. The DNA of the CDR3 is TGTGCCAGCAGCTCTAATAGGACTGGAAATTCACCCCTCCACTTT. This translates into CASSSNRTGNSPLHF.

This rearrangement joins TRBV13 to TRBJ2-5; D gene unclear. CDR1 and CDR2 (germline): PRHDT, FYEKMQ (reference sequence). Trimming cost V 5 bases and J 0 bases, with 10 bases left between them. This CDR3 contains 14 residues. CDR3 coding DNA: TGTGCCAGCAGCCATGCGGCGTACCAAGAGACCCAGTACTTC. As protein: CASSHAAYQETQYF.

The gene calls are TRBV7-2 and TRBJ1-2; the D gene is possibly TRBD1 (6 bases). V was pared by 3 bases and J by 5 bases, with 10 bases between. Per germline, CDR1 SGHTA and CDR2 FQGNSA. This CDR3 is 13 amino acids long. Written as DNA, the CDR3 is TGTGCCAGCAGCTTTGGACAGCTTTATGGCTACACCTTC. Encoded protein: CASSFGQLYGYTF.

This clonotype was seen a few times. This chain's CDR3 is CASSFAAGGTALSYEQYV. The DNA of the CDR3 is TGTGCCAGCAGCTTTGCGGCAGGCGGGACAGCCCTTTCCTACGAGCAGTACGTC. V usage is TRBV7-8 and J usage is TRBJ2-7; perhaps TRBD1 as D (7 bases). CDR3 length equals 18 residues. V lost 3 bases to trimming and J lost 1 base, with 22 bases between them. The germline gives CDR1 SGHVS, CDR2 FQNEAQ.

Concerning this clonotype: Sequence at one end of the junction differs from germline and may be a read error. This chain uses TRBV9 with TRBJ2-5; tentatively, D is TRBD1 (6 bases). CDR3 size: 14 residues. The germline V gene has CDR1 SGDLS and CDR2 YYNGEE. CDR3 bases: TGTGCCAGCGGCAGAGCTGGGGACATTGAGACCCTGTACTTC. It codes for CASGRAGDIETLYF.

The chain couples TRBV20-1 to TRBJ2-1, with D possibly matching TRBD1 (6 bases). The better agreement between TRBJ2-7 and the DNA end casts doubt on the J call. CDR1 DFQATT and CDR2 SNEGSKA come from the germline V gene (reference sequence). The CDR3 is 12 residues long. CDR3 DNA sequence: TGCAGTGCTAGGACAGGTTCCAATGAGCAGTACGTC. This encodes CSARTGSNEQYV.

This sequence joins TRBV11-3 and TRBJ2-5; D remains unclear. The germline V gene encodes CDR1 SGHNT and CDR2 YENEEA. V lost 5 bases to trimming and J lost 3 bases, with 16 bases between them. The CDR3 loop spans 15 amino acids. CDR3 loop: CASSREPAAKETQYF. The CDR3 DNA is TGTGCCAGCAGCCGCGAGCCCGCGGCAAAAGAGACCCAGTACTTC. Using reference TRBV11-3 and TRBJ2-5 for the parts outside the CDR3, the full variable domain is EAGVVQSPRYKIIEKKQPVAFWCNPISGHNTLYWYLQNLGQGPELLIRYENEEAVDDSQLPKDRFSAERLKGVDSTLKIQPAELGDSAVYLCASSREPAAKETQYFGPGTRLLVL.

With regard to this clonotype: Relative to the germline gene, one junction end is altered; a read error may explain this. This CDR3 reads CATSGRGVAHETHF. The CDR3 DNA reads TGTGCCACCAGCGGCCGAGGGGTTGCCCACGAGACGCACTTC. V and J are TRBV7-3 and TRBJ2-7; D tentatively reads TRBD1 or TRBD2 (5 bases each). The length of the CDR3 is 14 residues. Per the germline V gene, CDR1 is SGHTA and CDR2 is FQGTGA. Filled out from reference TRBV7-3 and TRBJ2-7, the complete variable domain reads GAGVSQTPSNKVTEKGKYVELRCDPISGHTALYWYRQSLGQGPEFLIYFQGTGAADDSGLPNDRFFAVRPEGSVSTLKIQRTERGDSAVYLCATSGRGVAHETHFGPGTRLTVT.

V gene TRBV7-8 combines with J gene TRBJ2-1; D is ambiguous. The CDR3 consists of 16 residues. The V and J ends lost 0 bases and 10 bases respectively, with 19 bases between them. CDR1 SGHVS and CDR2 FQNEAQ come from the germline V gene. CDR3 in amino acids: CASSLAGSPDTEEQFF. The CDR3 nucleotides read TGTGCCAGCAGCTTAGCGGGAAGCCCCGATACGGAGGAGCAGTTCTTC.

This chain uses TRBV7-3 with TRBJ2-7; TRBD2 might be the D (5 bases). Trimming cost V 6 bases and J 9 bases, with 18 bases left between them. The germline gives CDR1 SGHTA, CDR2 FQGTGA. There are 13 residues in the CDR3. The DNA for the CDR3 is TGTGCCAGCAGTCTATTACGGGGAAGCGGGCAGTACTTC. This codes for CASSLLRGSGQYF.